The clone carrying this TCR beta chain was picked up a small number of times. Ophthalmopathy cases met thresholds of Clinical Activity Score at least 3, NOSPECS grade at least 4 and duration under 3 months. Germline lookup yields CDR1 ENHRY and CDR2 SYGVKD. J gave up 2 bases and V 3 bases, and 1 base lay outside the gene matches. CDR3 length: 15 residues. The data stem from a study of T cells in Graves' hyperthyroidism and ophthalmopathy. RNA transcripts were the template for amplifying TCR beta CDR3 regions. During a first-round RT-PCR of the TCR CDR3, the HTBI primer set was used. One entry per CDR3 protein results from TCRdb running MiXCR on the multiplex PCR reads. Here the sample spans about 410,000 distinct CDR3 sequences, 14% to 15% being singletons.

The sequence derives from a man aged 18 to 30 with Graves' ophthalmopathy. This chain joins TRBV10-3 and TRBJ1-6; 7 nucleotides match TRBD1. Sequenced: blood. The CDR3 region is CAISEGQAYNSPLHF. The CDR3 nucleotides read TGTGCCATCAGTGAAGGACAGGCCTATAATTCACCCCTCCACTTT.